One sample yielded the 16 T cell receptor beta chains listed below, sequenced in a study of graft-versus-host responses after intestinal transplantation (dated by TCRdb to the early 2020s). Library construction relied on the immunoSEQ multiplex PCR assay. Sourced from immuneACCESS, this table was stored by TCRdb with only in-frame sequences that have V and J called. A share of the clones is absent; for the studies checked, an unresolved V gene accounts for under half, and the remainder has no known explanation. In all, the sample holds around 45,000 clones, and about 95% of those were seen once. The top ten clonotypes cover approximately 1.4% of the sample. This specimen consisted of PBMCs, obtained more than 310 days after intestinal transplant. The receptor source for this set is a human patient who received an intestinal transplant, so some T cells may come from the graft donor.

The CDR3 sequence: CASSYSRGLNYGYTF. The CDR3 coding sequence is TGTGCCAGCAGTTACTCTCGGGGGCTGAACTATGGCTACACCTTC. The chain combines TRBV6-5 with TRBJ1-2, with D possibly being TRBD1 (6 bases). The germline V gene has CDR1 MNHEY and CDR2 SVGAGI. Trimming took off 0 bases at V and 2 bases at J, with 10 bases between the two ends. This CDR3 is built from 15 residues.

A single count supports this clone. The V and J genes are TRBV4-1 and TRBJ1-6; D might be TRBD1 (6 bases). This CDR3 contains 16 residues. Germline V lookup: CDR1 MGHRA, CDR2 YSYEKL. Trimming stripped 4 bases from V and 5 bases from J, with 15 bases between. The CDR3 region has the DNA TGCGCCAGCAGCCCCCAATCGGGACAACATAATTCACCCCTCCACTTT. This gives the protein CASSPQSGQHNSPLHF.

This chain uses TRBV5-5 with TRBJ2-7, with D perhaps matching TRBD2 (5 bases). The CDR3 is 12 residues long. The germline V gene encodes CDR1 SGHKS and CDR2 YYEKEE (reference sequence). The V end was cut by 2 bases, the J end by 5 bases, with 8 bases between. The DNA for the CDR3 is TGTGCCAGCAGCTTTACGGGGAACGAGCAGTACTTC. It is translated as CASSFTGNEQYF.

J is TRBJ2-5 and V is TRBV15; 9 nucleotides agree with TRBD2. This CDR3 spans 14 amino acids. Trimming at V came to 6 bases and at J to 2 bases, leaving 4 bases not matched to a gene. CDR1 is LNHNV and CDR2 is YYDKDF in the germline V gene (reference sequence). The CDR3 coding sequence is TGTGCCACCAGGCCGGGACTAGCACAAGAGACCCAGTACTTC. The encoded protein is CATRPGLAQETQYF.

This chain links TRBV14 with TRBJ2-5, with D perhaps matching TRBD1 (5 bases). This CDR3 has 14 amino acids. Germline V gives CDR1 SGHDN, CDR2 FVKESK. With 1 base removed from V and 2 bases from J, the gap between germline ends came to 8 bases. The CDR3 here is CASSQGQHQETQYF. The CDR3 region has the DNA TGTGCCAGCAGCCAAGGACAGCATCAAGAGACCCAGTACTTC.

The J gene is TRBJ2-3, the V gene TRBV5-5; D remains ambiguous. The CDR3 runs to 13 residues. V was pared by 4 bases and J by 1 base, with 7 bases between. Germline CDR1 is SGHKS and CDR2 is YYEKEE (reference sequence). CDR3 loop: CASSPFGTDTQYF. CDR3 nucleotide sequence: TGTGCCAGCAGCCCTTTTGGCACAGATACGCAGTATTTT.

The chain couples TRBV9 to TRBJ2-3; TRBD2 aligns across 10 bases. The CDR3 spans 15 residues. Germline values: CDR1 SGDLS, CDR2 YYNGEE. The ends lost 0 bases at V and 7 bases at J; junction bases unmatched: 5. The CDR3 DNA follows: TGTGCCAGCAGCGTAGTGGCTAGCGGGAGCTATACGCAGTATTTT. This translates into CASSVVASGSYTQYF.

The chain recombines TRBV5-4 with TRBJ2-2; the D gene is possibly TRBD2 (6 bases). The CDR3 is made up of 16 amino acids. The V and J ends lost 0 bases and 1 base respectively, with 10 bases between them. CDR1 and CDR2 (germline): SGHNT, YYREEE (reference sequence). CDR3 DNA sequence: TGTGCCAGCAGCTTGGCCCCAGCGGGGAACACCGGGGAGCTGTTTTTT. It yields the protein CASSLAPAGNTGELFF.

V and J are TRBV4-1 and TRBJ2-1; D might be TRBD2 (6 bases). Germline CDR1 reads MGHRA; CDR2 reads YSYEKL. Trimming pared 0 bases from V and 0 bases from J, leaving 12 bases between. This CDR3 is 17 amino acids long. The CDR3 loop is CASSQDGRESSYNEQFF. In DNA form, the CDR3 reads TGCGCCAGCAGCCAAGATGGACGGGAGAGCTCCTACAATGAGCAGTTCTTC.

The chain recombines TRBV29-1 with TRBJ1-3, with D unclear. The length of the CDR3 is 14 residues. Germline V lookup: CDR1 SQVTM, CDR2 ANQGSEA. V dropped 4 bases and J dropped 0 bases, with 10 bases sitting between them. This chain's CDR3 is CSVGGSSSGNTIYF. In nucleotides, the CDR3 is TGCAGCGTTGGGGGATCTAGCTCTGGAAACACCATATATTTT.

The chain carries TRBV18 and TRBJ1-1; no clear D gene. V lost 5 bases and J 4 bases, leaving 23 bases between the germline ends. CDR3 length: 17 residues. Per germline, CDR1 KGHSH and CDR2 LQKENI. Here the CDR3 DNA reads TGTGCCAGCTCATCGACTCCCGTACCCGTCGCGGGCACTGAAGCTTTCTTT. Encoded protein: CASSSTPVPVAGTEAFF.

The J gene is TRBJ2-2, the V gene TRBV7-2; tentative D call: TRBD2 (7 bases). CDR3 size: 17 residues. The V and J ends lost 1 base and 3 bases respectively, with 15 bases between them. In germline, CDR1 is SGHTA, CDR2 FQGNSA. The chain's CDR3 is CASSLGLGGGYTGELFF. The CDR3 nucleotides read TGTGCCAGCAGCTTAGGTTTAGGCGGGGGCTACACCGGGGAGCTGTTTTTT. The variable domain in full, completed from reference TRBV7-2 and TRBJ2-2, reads GAGVSQSPSNKVTEKGKDVELRCDPISGHTALYWYRQSLGQGLEFLIYFQGNSAPDKSGLPSDRFSAERTGGSVSTLTIQRTQQEDSAVYLCASSLGLGGGYTGELFFGEGSRLTVL.

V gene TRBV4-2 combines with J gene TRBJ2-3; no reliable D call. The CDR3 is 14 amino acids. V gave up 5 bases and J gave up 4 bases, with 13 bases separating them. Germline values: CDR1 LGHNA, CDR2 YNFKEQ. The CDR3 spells CASSSMNRADTQYF. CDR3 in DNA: TGTGCCAGCAGCTCCATGAATAGGGCAGATACGCAGTATTTT.

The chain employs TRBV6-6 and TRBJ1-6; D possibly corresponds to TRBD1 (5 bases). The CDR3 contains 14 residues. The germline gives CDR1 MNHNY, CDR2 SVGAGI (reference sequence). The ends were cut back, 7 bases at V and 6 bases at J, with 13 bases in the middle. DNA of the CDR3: TGTGCCAGCAAGGAGGAGGGGATTAATTCACCCCTCCACTTT. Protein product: CASKEEGINSPLHF.

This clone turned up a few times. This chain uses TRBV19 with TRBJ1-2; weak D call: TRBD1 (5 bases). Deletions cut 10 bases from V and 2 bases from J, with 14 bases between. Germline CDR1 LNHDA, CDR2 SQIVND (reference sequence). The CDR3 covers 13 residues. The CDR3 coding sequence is TGTGCCACCCTGCCGGGGGGAAACTATGGCTACACCTTC. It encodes CATLPGGNYGYTF.

This CDR3 reads CASRSGEQPQHF. For the CDR3, the DNA is TGTGCCAGCAGAAGTGGGGAGCAGCCCCAGCATTTT. The chain couples TRBV6-5 to TRBJ1-5; D gene ambiguous. The CDR3 extends over 12 amino acids. V shed 6 bases and J shed 7 bases, with 10 bases lying between them. CDR1 MNHEY and CDR2 SVGAGI come from the germline V gene.